This T cell receptor (beta chain) was identified in a study of identical twins. TCRdb re-called the 5' RACE reads through MiXCR, storing one row per CDR3 protein. Of some 1,600,000 distinct CDR3 sequences listed, about 32% were seen once; the top ten hold around 0.3%. Input material: cord blood. This TCR derives from a newborn girl in good health.

CDR3 nucleotides: TGTGCCAGCAGTTTAGCGACCCTAGCGGGCTCCTACAATGAGCAGTTCTTC. Translated: CASSLATLAGSYNEQFF. V and J are TRBV12-3 or TRBV12-4 and TRBJ2-1; 8 bases map to TRBD2. V shed 0 bases, J shed 0 bases, and the junction held 4 bases outside the gene matches. CDR3 length: 17 residues.